Sequencing of this T cell receptor (beta chain) was carried out in a study of CD8 T cells in Susac syndrome. The length of the CDR3 is 13 residues. V trimming: 5 bases; J trimming: 10 bases; junction bases outside the gene matches: 4. Germline CDR1 reads SSHAT; CDR2 reads FNYEAQ (reference sequence). Reverse transcription of about 0.45 to 1 ug RNA used random hexamers. MiXCR was run by TCRdb on the immunoSEQ multiplex PCR reads, yielding one entry per CDR3 protein. Seen here are some 160,000 distinct CDR3 sequences, roughly 92% observed once, and the top ten hold approximately 0.11%. Source material: CD4+ T cells from PBMCs. The clonotype was recovered from a human donor with Susac syndrome. The chain carries TRBV7-7 and TRBJ2-7, with 14 bases that match TRBD2. The CDR3 loop reads CASSHGTSGRQYF. In DNA form, the CDR3 reads TGTGCCAGCAGCCACGGGACTAGCGGGAGACAGTACTTC.